This TCR beta chain was observed in a study of regulatory T cells in long-lasting Graves disease. Study results and caveats: Persistent disease was associated with favored TRBV28 usage and with favored use of TRBJ1-2 and TRBJ2-5.

This clonotype was counted ten times or more. What it binds is not known. The CDR3 loop spans 13 amino acids. The V and J ends lost 3 bases and 5 bases respectively, with 8 bases between them. Both iRepertoire HTBI primers and Arm-PCR of CDR3 regions were used to build the TCR beta libraries. TCRdb reprocessed the multiplex PCR reads with MiXCR, giving one entry per CDR3 protein. The sample includes about 430,000 distinct CDR3 sequences, approximately 16% of them seen just once. Time point: newly diagnosed GD, antithyroid drugs for less than 3 months. Construction of the TCR library relied on RNA isolated from PBMCs. This same sample was also part of a study on T cells in Graves' hyperthyroidism and ophthalmopathy. Turning to that study: Stable Graves' hyperthyroidism denoted no ophthalmopathy progression over 18 months. HTBI primers were used for first-round RT-PCR of the TCR CDR3.

The chain combines TRBV12-3 or TRBV12-4 with TRBJ1-5, with no clear D. This TCR was recovered from a middle-aged woman with Graves disease. The starting material was peripheral blood mononuclear cells (PBMCs), obtained at new diagnosis, from a patient treated with antithyroid drugs. As DNA, the CDR3 is TGTGCCAGCAGTTTTTCCCTCTATCAGCCCCAGCATTTT. Amino acid sequence: CASSFSLYQPQHF.